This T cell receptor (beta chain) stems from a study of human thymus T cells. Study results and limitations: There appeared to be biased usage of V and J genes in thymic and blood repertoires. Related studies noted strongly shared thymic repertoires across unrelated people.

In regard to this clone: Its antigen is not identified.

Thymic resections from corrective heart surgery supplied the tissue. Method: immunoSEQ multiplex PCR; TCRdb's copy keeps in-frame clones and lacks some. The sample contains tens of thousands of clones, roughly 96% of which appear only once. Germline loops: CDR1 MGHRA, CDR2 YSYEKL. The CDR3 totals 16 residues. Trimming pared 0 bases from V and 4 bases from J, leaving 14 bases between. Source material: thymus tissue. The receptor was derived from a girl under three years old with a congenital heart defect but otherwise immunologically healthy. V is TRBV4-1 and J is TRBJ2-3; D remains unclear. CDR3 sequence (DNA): TGCGCCAGCAGCCAAGAGGCAGTCCCGTGGGCAGATACGCAGTATTTT. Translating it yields CASSQEAVPWADTQYF.